The rows below give T cell receptor beta chains drawn from one sample of a study of T cells in localized non-small cell lung cancer. TCRdb keeps only in-frame clones here, not all; method: immunoSEQ multiplex PCR. Of about 33,000 clones in the sample, roughly 88% are singletons; the top ten hold more than 4%. The sequencing used peripheral blood, collected before any cancer treatment. The receptors derive from a man aged 40-75 years with stage I lung adenocarcinoma. Both conserved end residues are part of each CDR3. The order of the fields is clone size, V gene, J gene, D gene, CDR3 protein, CDR3 DNA. A D gene is named only where the DNA matches it firmly. A row's size may be missing; if present it is once, few, many or a size class.

>once|TRBV30|TRBJ1-5|TRBD1
CAWSPKYGTGVQPQHF
TGTGCCTGGAGTCCTAAATATGGGACAGGGGTTCAGCCCCAGCATTTT
>-|TRBV6-6|TRBJ2-2|-
CASSYGVGQRGLFF
TGTGCCAGCAGTTACGGGGTAGGGCAGCGAGGGCTGTTTTTT
>once|TRBV4-1|TRBJ1-1|-
CASSQSASGGTNTEAFF
TGCGCCAGCAGCCAATCGGCGTCGGGGGGAACAAACACTGAAGCTTTCTTT
>few|TRBV2|TRBJ2-7|-
CASSEARGALSYEQYF
TGTGCCAGCAGTGAAGCTCGGGGGGCCCTCTCCTACGAGCAGTACTTC
>-|TRBV28|TRBJ2-7|-
CASSLGAGKQYF
TGTGCCAGCAGTTTGGGGGCAGGGAAGCAGTACTTC
>-|TRBV11-2|TRBJ2-1|-
CASSSASVGSYNEQFF
TGTGCCAGCAGCTCGGCTAGCGTAGGCTCCTACAATGAGCAGTTCTTC
>-|TRBV7-7|TRBJ2-1|TRBD1
CASSPNRGLAYNEQFF
TGTGCTAGCAGCCCAAACAGGGGATTGGCCTACAATGAGCAGTTCTTC
>-|TRBV9|TRBJ2-2|-
CASSVATSGELFF
TGTGCCAGCAGCGTAGCTACCTCCGGGGAGCTGTTTTTT
>once|TRBV5-1|TRBJ1-2|TRBD1
CASSWAGTDLNGGYTF
TGCGCCAGCAGCTGGGCCGGGACAGATCTTAACGGAGGCTACACCTTC
>-|TRBV2|TRBJ1-6|-
CASREVYGQGENSPLHF
TGTGCCAGCAGAGAGGTTTACGGGCAGGGTGAAAATTCACCCCTCCACTTT
>-|TRBV11-2|TRBJ2-1|TRBD2
CASSLMLAGPMGEQFF
TGTGCCAGCAGCTTAATGCTAGCGGGCCCAATGGGTGAGCAGTTCTTC
>-|TRBV10-2|TRBJ2-7|TRBD2
CASSGTSGGGYYEQYF
TGCGCCAGCTCCGGGACTAGCGGGGGGGGTTACTACGAGCAGTACTTC
>-|TRBV6-1|TRBJ1-1|TRBD1
CASSDAQTGDTEAFF
TGTGCCAGCAGTGACGCCCAGACAGGGGACACTGAAGCTTTCTTT
>-|TRBV7-2|TRBJ1-1|-
CASSKGRVVGVNTEAFF
TGTGCCAGCAGCAAAGGGAGGGTCGTAGGGGTGAACACTGAAGCTTTCTTT
>-|TRBV7-6|TRBJ2-3|TRBD2
CASSLVAGGGTDTQYF
TGTGCCAGCAGCTTAGTAGCGGGGGGCGGCACAGATACGCAGTATTTT
>-|TRBV5-1|TRBJ1-1|TRBD1
CASYSGTGLSTEAFF
TGCGCCAGCTATTCCGGGACAGGCTTAAGCACTGAAGCTTTCTTT
>-|TRBV19|TRBJ1-5|-
CASNPLALGNQPQHF
TGTGCCAGTAACCCTCTGGCCCTGGGCAATCAGCCCCAGCATTTT
>-|TRBV5-1|TRBJ2-3|TRBD2
CASSLAGTSGDTQYF
TGCGCCAGCAGCTTGGCCGGGACTAGCGGAGATACGCAGTATTTT
>-|TRBV7-2|TRBJ2-1|TRBD1
CASSPRTGSGYNEQFF
TGTGCCAGCAGCCCAAGGACAGGGAGTGGGTACAATGAGCAGTTCTTC
>few|TRBV27|TRBJ1-2|TRBD1
CASTRQGGTYGYTF
TGTGCCAGCACCAGACAGGGGGGAACCTATGGCTACACCTTC
>-|TRBV19|TRBJ1-2|-
CASSEGGRLLIGGYTF
TGTGCCAGTAGTGAAGGGGGTCGACTCCTTATTGGAGGCTACACCTTC
>-|TRBV2|TRBJ1-3|-
CASCPQGGSGNTIYF
TGTGCCAGTTGCCCGCAGGGTGGCTCTGGAAACACCATATATTTT
>-|TRBV13|TRBJ1-1|-
CASSQRATEAFF
TGTGCCAGCAGCCAGAGGGCCACTGAAGCTTTCTTT
>few|TRBV19|TRBJ2-7|TRBD1
CASSPRLPGTGLSEQYF
TGTGCCAGTAGTCCCAGGCTCCCCGGGACAGGCCTATCCGAGCAGTACTTC
>once|TRBV6-1|TRBJ2-5|TRBD2
CASRQLAGGYETQYF
TGTGCCAGCAGACAACTAGCGGGGGGGTATGAGACCCAGTACTTC
>-|TRBV5-1|TRBJ1-2|-
CASSLSGREGDGYTF
TGCGCCAGCAGCTTGAGCGGCAGGGAAGGAGATGGCTACACCTTC
>-|TRBV5-1|TRBJ2-3|TRBD2
CASSAGGTDTQYF
TGCGCCAGTTCAGCGGGGGGCACAGATACGCAGTATTTT
>-|TRBV19|TRBJ2-2|-
CASSIRAGGTGELFF
TGTGCCAGTAGTATTCGAGCCGGGGGTACCGGGGAGCTGTTTTTT
>-|TRBV6-5|TRBJ1-4|TRBD1
CASSYSGTGGEKLFF
TGTGCCAGCAGTTACTCGGGGACAGGGGGCGAAAAACTGTTTTTT
>once|TRBV9|TRBJ1-1|-
CASSPWGEGTEAFF
TGTGCCAGCAGCCCGTGGGGGGAAGGCACTGAAGCTTTCTTT
>-|TRBV9|TRBJ1-1|-
CASSVAGFRTEAFF
TGTGCCAGCAGCGTAGCGGGTTTTCGGACTGAAGCTTTCTTT
>-|TRBV11-2|TRBJ2-7|TRBD2
CASSSGLAGYEQYF
TGTGCCAGCAGCTCGGGACTAGCGGGTTACGAGCAGTACTTC
>-|TRBV11-2|TRBJ2-3|-
CASSSRDTQYF
TGTGCCAGCAGCTCCAGAGATACGCAGTATTTT
>-|TRBV27|TRBJ1-1|-
CASSLLWDTEAFF
TGTGCCAGCAGTTTACTATGGGACACTGAAGCTTTCTTT
>-|TRBV19|TRBJ2-2|TRBD2
CASTPSGEITGELFF
TGTGCCAGTACCCCTAGCGGGGAAATTACCGGGGAGCTGTTTTTT
>-|TRBV2|TRBJ1-1|-
CASSDGQGLNTEAFF
TGTGCCAGCAGTGATGGGCAGGGGTTGAACACTGAAGCTTTCTTT
>-|TRBV5-1|TRBJ2-7|-
CASSFGSASHGEQYF
TGCGCCAGCAGCTTCGGTTCGGCTAGTCACGGCGAGCAGTACTTC
>-|TRBV21-1|TRBJ1-5|-
CASSMRTGGGNQPQHF
TGTGCCAGCAGCATGCGGACAGGGGGCGGCAATCAGCCCCAGCATTTT
>-|TRBV2|TRBJ2-7|TRBD1
CASVVGQASGEQYF
TGTGCCAGCGTCGTGGGACAGGCCTCAGGAGAGCAGTACTTC
>-|TRBV30|TRBJ1-6|-
CAWSLRGGLNNSPLHF
TGTGCCTGGAGTCTAAGGGGGGGGCTGAATAATTCACCCCTCCACTTT
>-|TRBV28|TRBJ1-5|TRBD1
CASTTGGNQPQHF
TGTGCCAGCACCACAGGGGGCAATCAGCCCCAGCATTTT
>-|TRBV9|TRBJ1-5|-
CASSASRDTAQPQHF
TGTGCCAGCAGCGCGTCCCGGGACACGGCTCAGCCCCAGCATTTT
>few|TRBV6-1|TRBJ1-5|-
CASSRTSSNQPQHF
TGTGCCAGCAGTCGGACATCTAGCAATCAGCCCCAGCATTTT
>few|TRBV11-2|TRBJ1-1|-
CASSLGAGNTEAFF
TGTGCCAGCAGCTTAGGGGCAGGGAACACTGAAGCTTTCTTT
>-|TRBV2|TRBJ1-1|-
CASSDVRGGTEAFF
TGTGCCAGCAGTGACGTAAGGGGGGGCACTGAAGCTTTCTTT
>-|TRBV19|TRBJ1-1|-
CASSIGNTEAFF
TGTGCCAGTAGTATCGGGAACACTGAAGCTTTCTTT
>-|TRBV6-5|TRBJ2-7|-
CASGISYEQYF
TGTGCCAGCGGGATTTCCTACGAGCAGTACTTC
>-|TRBV6-6|TRBJ1-6|-
CASSYSSRGDSPLHF
TGTGCCAGCAGTTACTCTTCCAGGGGAGATTCACCCCTCCACTTT
>-|TRBV30|TRBJ2-5|TRBD2
CAWSAGGAHQETQYF
TGTGCCTGGAGTGCCGGGGGGGCCCACCAAGAGACCCAGTACTTC
>-|TRBV5-1|TRBJ1-1|-
CASSLLPEDEAFF
TGCGCCAGCAGCTTGCTCCCAGAAGATGAAGCTTTCTTT
>-|TRBV19|TRBJ1-2|-
CASSLGHMNYGYTF
TGTGCCAGTAGTCTGGGACATATGAACTATGGCTACACCTTC